One T cell receptor beta chain is described in this entry. From the RACE reads, TCRdb called clonotypes with MiXCR, one entry per CDR3 protein. Of about 190,000 distinct CDR3 sequences listed, about 25% are singletons. The time point: patch test 3, about 24 weeks after DPC sensitization. Stated treatment: therapeutic diphenylcyclopropenone sensitization with weekly scalp DPC. The drawing of blood occurred before each patch test was applied. This specimen belongs to a study of human T cells and chemical hapten exposure. Study information: Skin of the upper inner arm, roughly 2 cm by roughly 2 cm, received 2% DPC for sensitization.

V gave up 4 bases and J gave up 10 bases; unmatched junction bases: 11. CDR1 is SGHAT, CDR2 FQDESV, per germline (reference sequence). This CDR3 has 15 amino acids. The chain has TRBV11-1 and TRBJ2-1, with 9 bases matching TRBD2. This sample comprised whole blood, obtained in connection with sensitization to the hapten diphenylcyclopropenone (DPC). The origin of this receptor is a woman in her thirties or forties with alopecia areata. Some clones in this sample may be carry-over from other donors' samples. The CDR3 bases are TGTGCCAGCAGCTCGCCGGGACTAGCCGGAGGGGAGCAGTTCTTC. Residues: CASSSPGLAGGEQFF.